This T cell receptor (beta chain) was sequenced during a study of T cells in Graves' hyperthyroidism and ophthalmopathy. Overall study context: Pretreatment peripheral blood was obtained at initial diagnosis.

Using RNA transcripts as the source, TCR beta CDR3 regions were amplified. RT-PCR in the first round (using the HTBI primer set) targeted the TCR CDR3. TCRdb ran MiXCR on the multiplex PCR reads and lists one entry per CDR3 protein. The sample has 380,000 or so distinct CDR3 sequences; approximately 19% are singletons. This clonotype has a count of ten or more. Newly diagnosed hyperthyroidism, duration under 2 months, in patients aged 18 to 65. Pregnant or lactating patients were excluded, as were those with uncontrolled infection or other autoimmune disease. A roughly 10 ml volume of fresh peripheral blood provided the PBMCs. This CDR3 has 15 amino acids. V dropped 3 bases and J dropped 7; count of bases not matched to a gene: 8. Germline loops: CDR1 SGHTA, CDR2 FQGTGA.

V and J are TRBV7-3 and TRBJ1-5; TRBD1 aligns across 8 bases. The source material was blood. This sequence originates from a woman under 30 with Graves' hyperthyroidism. CDR3 bases: TGTGCCAGCAGCTTGGCAGGGGGCTCTGGGCAGCCCCAGCATTTT. It specifies CASSLAGGSGQPQHF.